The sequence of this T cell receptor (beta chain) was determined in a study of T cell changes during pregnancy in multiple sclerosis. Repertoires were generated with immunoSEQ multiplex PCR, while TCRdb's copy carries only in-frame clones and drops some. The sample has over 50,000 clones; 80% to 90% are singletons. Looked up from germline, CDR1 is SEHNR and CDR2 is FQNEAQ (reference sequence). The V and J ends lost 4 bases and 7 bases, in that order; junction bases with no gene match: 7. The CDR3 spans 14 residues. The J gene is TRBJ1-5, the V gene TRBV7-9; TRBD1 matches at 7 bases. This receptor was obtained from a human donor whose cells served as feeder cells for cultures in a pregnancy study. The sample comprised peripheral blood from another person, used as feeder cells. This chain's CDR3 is CASSSDRDRQPQHF. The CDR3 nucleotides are TGTGCCAGCAGCTCAGACAGGGACAGACAGCCCCAGCATTTT.